This is a list of T cell receptor beta chains from one sample in a study of T cell repertoires in cytomegalovirus infection. Their antigens remain unidentified. One entry per CDR3 protein, called by TCRdb with MiXCR from the reads. Here the sample spans 640,000 or so distinct CDR3 sequences, roughly 33% being singletons. The sample in question was cultured PBMCs, obtained from culture after CMV antigen stimulation. The receptor source for this set is a human donor in good health (CMV status not recorded). Some clones in this sample may be carry-over from other donors' samples. Each CDR3 is given with its conserved first and last residue. A D gene is named only where the DNA matches it firmly. Clone sizes are given selectively: once, few, many, or a class where the clone is expanded.

d_gene	abundance	v_gene	j_gene	CDR3nt	CDR3aa
NA	few	TRBV12-3/TRBV12-4	TRBJ1-2	TGTGCCAGCAGCCCTTTAGACAGCGGCTACACCTTC	CASSPLDSGYTF
NA	NA	TRBV6-2/TRBV6-3	TRBJ2-1	TGTGCCAGCAGTTACTCCCTTGGACCGAACTACAATGAGCAGTTCTTC	CASSYSLGPNYNEQFF
TRBD2	NA	TRBV5-4	TRBJ2-2	TGTGCCAGCAGCTTGGCTGCTAGCGGCACCGGGGAGCTGTTTTTT	CASSLAASGTGELFF
NA	NA	TRBV5-1	TRBJ1-1	TGCGCCAGCAGCCCCTCACAGGGCTACACTGAAGCTTTCTTT	CASSPSQGYTEAFF
NA	NA	TRBV11-2	TRBJ2-5	TGTGCCAGCAGCTGGCGGGAGACCCAGTACTTC	CASSWRETQYF
NA	few	TRBV20-1	TRBJ1-1	TGCAGTGCTAGGTTTTCAGGATCAAACACTGAAGCTTTCTTT	CSARFSGSNTEAFF
TRBD1	NA	TRBV10-3	TRBJ1-4	TGTGCCATCAGGGACCGGGACAGCGATAATGAAAAACTGTTTTTT	CAIRDRDSDNEKLFF
NA	few	TRBV7-2	TRBJ2-1	TGTGCCAGCAGCCCCTCCCCAGGGGTTAGTAGGGAGCAGTTCTTC	CASSPSPGVSREQFF
NA	NA	TRBV7-6	TRBJ1-2	TGTGCCAGCAGCTTAGACTACCACCCAGTTGGTAGGGAGAACTATGGCTACACCTTC	CASSLDYHPVGRENYGYTF
NA	once	TRBV4-1	TRBJ2-1	TGCGCCAGCAGCCAAGGACCCACCCCGTACAATGAGCAGTTCTTC	CASSQGPTPYNEQFF
NA	NA	TRBV11-2	TRBJ2-1	TGTGCCAGCAGCTTTAACCCCTCCTACAATGAGCAGTTCTTC	CASSFNPSYNEQFF
TRBD1	NA	TRBV12-3/TRBV12-4	TRBJ1-2	TGTGCCAGCAGTTTAAGGGGGCTCGATGGCTACACCTTC	CASSLRGLDGYTF
TRBD2	NA	TRBV6-1	TRBJ2-5	TGTGCCAGCAGGCGGACTAGCGGGACGCTCTTTCAAGAGACCCAGTACTTC	CASRRTSGTLFQETQYF
TRBD1	NA	TRBV2	TRBJ1-2	TGTGCCAGCAGTGAAGCTCGACAGGGGCCTAACTATGGCTACACCTTC	CASSEARQGPNYGYTF
NA	NA	TRBV6-5	TRBJ2-3	TGTGCCAGCAGTTACGGGAAGGGAGCAGATACGCAGTATTTT	CASSYGKGADTQYF
NA	NA	TRBV4-1	TRBJ2-3	TGCGCCAGCAGCCAAGTCCCCGAGGCCACAGATACGCAGTATTTT	CASSQVPEATDTQYF
NA	many	TRBV7-2	TRBJ2-5	TGTGCCAGCAGCTTATCTCAGGTTCAAGAGACCCAGTACTTC	CASSLSQVQETQYF
TRBD2	NA	TRBV19	TRBJ2-5	TGTGCCAGTAGTGGACTAGCGCGAGAGACCCAGTACTTC	CASSGLARETQYF
TRBD1	many	TRBV7-2	TRBJ2-1	TGTGCCAGCAGCCTCGGGACAGGCCTTTACAATGAGCAGTTCTTC	CASSLGTGLYNEQFF
TRBD1	few	TRBV7-9	TRBJ1-1	TGTGCCAGCCTAGTAGAGGGGGCACAGGAAGCTTTCTTT	CASLVEGAQEAFF
TRBD1	many	TRBV7-2	TRBJ2-5	TGTGCCAGCAGCTCAACAGGGGTCCAAGAGACCCAGTACTTC	CASSSTGVQETQYF
NA	few	TRBV5-6	TRBJ2-3	TGTGCCAGCAGCTTGGTAACTTCTCCGCAGTATTTT	CASSLVTSPQYF
TRBD1	NA	TRBV7-2	TRBJ1-1	TGTGCCAGCAGCAGCCGACAGGGGAAGAACACTGAAGCTTTCTTT	CASSSRQGKNTEAFF
TRBD1	many	TRBV11-2	TRBJ1-3	TGTGCCAGCAGCTTACGCGGGACAGGGTTCTCTGGAAACACCATATATTTT	CASSLRGTGFSGNTIYF
TRBD1	NA	TRBV14	TRBJ1-4	TGTGCCAGCAGCCAAGAACCAGGGGGCGGTGAAAAACTGTTTTTT	CASSQEPGGGEKLFF
NA	few	TRBV6-1	TRBJ1-5	TGTGCCAGCGGTAGGGATAGCAATCAGCCCCAGCATTTT	CASGRDSNQPQHF
NA	few	TRBV12-3/TRBV12-4	TRBJ2-3	TGTGCCAGCACCTACCCGAGTGGCACAGATACGCAGTATTTT	CASTYPSGTDTQYF
TRBD1	NA	TRBV2	TRBJ2-7	TGTGCCACCAGTGCGGGACAGGGTTTCTACGAGCAGTACTTC	CATSAGQGFYEQYF
NA	few	TRBV29-1	TRBJ2-3	TGCAGCACCCCCCACGGAACGGGCGGATTAACAGATACGCAGTATTTT	CSTPHGTGGLTDTQYF
NA	NA	TRBV14	TRBJ1-3	TGTGCCAGCAGCCAAGGGGGTTTTGGACCAGCCGGAAACACCATATATTTT	CASSQGGFGPAGNTIYF
NA	few	TRBV4-2	TRBJ1-5	TGTGCCAGCAGCCCCGCGGACGCCCGAGGTCAGCCCCAGCATTTT	CASSPADARGQPQHF
NA	NA	TRBV5-1	TRBJ2-2	TGCGCCAGCAGCCCCCCTAGGACAGCAGACGACACCGGGGAGCTGTTTTTT	CASSPPRTADDTGELFF
NA	NA	TRBV7-2	TRBJ2-7	TGTGCCAGCAGCTTATGGCCCCGCTACGAGCAGTACTTC	CASSLWPRYEQYF
TRBD1	NA	TRBV7-6	TRBJ2-7	TGTGCCAGCAGCCGCCGGGACAGGGGGTCCGAGCAGTACTTC	CASSRRDRGSEQYF
TRBD2	many	TRBV7-2	TRBJ2-7	TGTGCCAGCAGCTTAGCTGCTAGCGGCAGCTCCTACGAGCAGTACTTC	CASSLAASGSSYEQYF
NA	few	TRBV2	TRBJ1-1	TGTGCCAGCAGTGAAGTATCTGGGACTGAAGCTTTCTTT	CASSEVSGTEAFF
NA	NA	TRBV7-6	TRBJ2-7	TGTGCCAGCAGCTTAGTCCGCCCGACAGACGAGCAGTACTTC	CASSLVRPTDEQYF
NA	NA	TRBV25-1	TRBJ1-2	TGTGCCAGCAGTGAAATTGGGCTTATCGGTGGCTACACCTTC	CASSEIGLIGGYTF
NA	few	TRBV12-5	TRBJ1-5	TGTGCTAGTGGGGGCGATGGGGGGTTCGGGTTGCCCCAGCATTTT	CASGGDGGFGLPQHF
NA	NA	TRBV28	TRBJ1-2	TGTGTCACCAGTAACTCGGATCAGGGTCTTAAGGGCTACACCTTC	CVTSNSDQGLKGYTF
TRBD1	NA	TRBV6-6	TRBJ2-7	TGTGCCAGCAGTGGGACAGGGGGCAACGAGCAGTACTTC	CASSGTGGNEQYF
NA	NA	TRBV20-1	TRBJ1-2	TGCAGTGCTGTTCGGGACTCAACTAACTATGGCTACACCTTC	CSAVRDSTNYGYTF
NA	NA	TRBV18	TRBJ1-1	TGTGCCAGCTCACCGGACAGCAAAGGAACTGAAGCTTTCTTT	CASSPDSKGTEAFF
NA	few	TRBV2	TRBJ1-6	TGTGCCAGCAGTTCAACCGGGACAAAAGGGTCACCCCTCCACTTT	CASSSTGTKGSPLHF
NA	NA	TRBV12-3/TRBV12-4	TRBJ2-1	TGTGCCAGCAGCCTCGACCCACCAAATTACAATGAGCAGTTCTTC	CASSLDPPNYNEQFF
NA	NA	TRBV28	TRBJ1-2	TGTGCCAGCACCAATTTAGTTGGGTATGGCTACACCTTC	CASTNLVGYGYTF
TRBD2	NA	TRBV28	TRBJ2-5	TGTGCCAGCAGTTCGACCGGACTAGCCACGGAGACCCAGTACTTC	CASSSTGLATETQYF
TRBD2	NA	TRBV10-3	TRBJ2-7	TGTGCCATCAGTGGGCCCCACCGACTAGCGGGAGGGCCAGGGGACGAGCAGTACTTC	CAISGPHRLAGGPGDEQYF
NA	NA	TRBV15	TRBJ1-5	TGTGCCACCAGGAGGGACCCTAATAGCAATCAGCCCCAGCATTTT	CATRRDPNSNQPQHF
NA	NA	TRBV12-3/TRBV12-4	TRBJ2-7	TGTGCCAGAGAGAATAGGGGAACCTACGAGCAGTACTTC	CARENRGTYEQYF
TRBD1	NA	TRBV20-1	TRBJ2-1	TGCAGTGCTCGGGACAGGTTCAATGAGCAGTTCTTC	CSARDRFNEQFF
NA	few	TRBV28	TRBJ1-5	TGTGCCAGCAGTGAACGCCCGGGGAATCAGCCCCAGCATTTT	CASSERPGNQPQHF
TRBD2	NA	TRBV5-4	TRBJ2-1	TGTGCCAGCAGCCCCGGGACTAGCCGACACAATGAGCAGTTCTTC	CASSPGTSRHNEQFF
NA	NA	TRBV6-1	TRBJ2-5	TGTGCCAGCAGTGGGGGCCTGGGCAGAAGGTACCAAGAGACCCAGTACTTC	CASSGGLGRRYQETQYF
NA	NA	TRBV2	TRBJ2-5	TGTGCCAGCGCGACAACAGGGCTGCAAGAGACCCAGTACTTC	CASATTGLQETQYF
NA	many	TRBV7-6	TRBJ2-7	TGTGCCAGCAGCTTAGGGGAGTCGGGGGGCGACGAGCAGTACTTC	CASSLGESGGDEQYF
NA	NA	TRBV29-1	TRBJ1-4	TGCAGCGTAACTAGGGGGGATGAAAAACTGTTTTTT	CSVTRGDEKLFF
NA	NA	TRBV7-2	TRBJ1-3	TGTGCCAGCAGCTTATGGGGGGGCGTGGATGCTGGAAACACCATATATTTT	CASSLWGGVDAGNTIYF